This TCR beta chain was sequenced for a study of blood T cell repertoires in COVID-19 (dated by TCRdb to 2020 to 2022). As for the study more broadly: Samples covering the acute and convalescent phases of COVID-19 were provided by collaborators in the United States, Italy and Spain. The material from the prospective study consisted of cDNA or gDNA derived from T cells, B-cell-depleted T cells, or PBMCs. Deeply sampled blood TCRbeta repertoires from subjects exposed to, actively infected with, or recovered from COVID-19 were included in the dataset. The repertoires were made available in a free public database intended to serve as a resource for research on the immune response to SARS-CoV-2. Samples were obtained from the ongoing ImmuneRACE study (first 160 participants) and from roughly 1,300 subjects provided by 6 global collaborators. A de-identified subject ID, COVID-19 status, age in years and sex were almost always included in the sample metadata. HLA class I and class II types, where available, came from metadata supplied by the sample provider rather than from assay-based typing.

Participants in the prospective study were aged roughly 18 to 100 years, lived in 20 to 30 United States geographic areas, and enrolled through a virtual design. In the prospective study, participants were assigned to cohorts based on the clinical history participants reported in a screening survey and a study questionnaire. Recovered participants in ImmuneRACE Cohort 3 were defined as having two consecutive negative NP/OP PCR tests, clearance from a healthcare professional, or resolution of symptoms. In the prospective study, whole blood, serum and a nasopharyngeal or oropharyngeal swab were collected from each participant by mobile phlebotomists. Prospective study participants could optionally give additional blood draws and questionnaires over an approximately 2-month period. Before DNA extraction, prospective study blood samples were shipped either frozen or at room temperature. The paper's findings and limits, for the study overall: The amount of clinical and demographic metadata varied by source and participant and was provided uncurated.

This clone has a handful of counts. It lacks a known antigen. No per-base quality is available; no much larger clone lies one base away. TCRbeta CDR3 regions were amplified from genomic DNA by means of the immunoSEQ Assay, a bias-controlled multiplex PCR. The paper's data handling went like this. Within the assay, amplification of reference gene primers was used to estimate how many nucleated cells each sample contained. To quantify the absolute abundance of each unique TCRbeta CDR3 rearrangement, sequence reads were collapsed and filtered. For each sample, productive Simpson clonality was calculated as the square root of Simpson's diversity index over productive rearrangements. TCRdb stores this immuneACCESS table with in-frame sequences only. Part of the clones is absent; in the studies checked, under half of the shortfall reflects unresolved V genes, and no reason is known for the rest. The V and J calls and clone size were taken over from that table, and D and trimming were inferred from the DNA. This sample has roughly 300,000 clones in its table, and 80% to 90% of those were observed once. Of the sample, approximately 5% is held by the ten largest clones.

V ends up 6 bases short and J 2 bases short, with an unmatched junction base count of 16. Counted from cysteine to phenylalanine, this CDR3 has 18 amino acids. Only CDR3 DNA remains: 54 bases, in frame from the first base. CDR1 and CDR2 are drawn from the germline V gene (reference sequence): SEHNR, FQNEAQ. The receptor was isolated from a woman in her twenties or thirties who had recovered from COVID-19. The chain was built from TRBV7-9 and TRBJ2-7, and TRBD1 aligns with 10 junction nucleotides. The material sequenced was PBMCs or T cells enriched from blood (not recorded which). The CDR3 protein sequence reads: CASSSSRDRGRGTYEQYF. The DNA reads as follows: TGTGCCAGCAGTTCGTCCCGGGACAGGGGCCGGGGGACCTACGAGCAGTACTTC.